The present T cell receptor (beta chain) was sequenced within a study of cytomegalovirus exposure and HLA in healthy donors. PCR employed 60 Vbeta and 13 Jbeta primers. Here immunoSEQ multiplex PCR was the method, and the copy in TCRdb shows in-frame clones only, minus some. The data contain some 130,000 clones, over 70% of them seen just once; the ten biggest clones take up around 1.9%. Remarks on this clone: Its specificity is not known.

Regarding the study as a whole: A later analysis linked 16,951 TCR beta sequences to HLA alleles at 0.05 false discovery rate. Reportedly, a later analysis found an Asian-associated ancestry cluster had fewer N-insertions than the roughly 630-donor mean. There were some public TCRs occurring in many donors, but most TCR sequences were rare.

The CDR3 contains 15 residues. Germline CDR1 SEHNR, CDR2 FQNEAQ (reference sequence). The ends lost 0 bases at V and 4 bases at J; junction bases unmatched: 3. Healthy bone marrow donors made up the donor group. The TCR comes from a middle-aged woman in good health and CMV-seronegative. This sequence joins TRBV7-9 and TRBJ2-1; 7 nucleotides align to TRBD2. Sequences were obtained from PBMCs. The CDR3 region is CASSLASGIYNEQFF. In nucleotides, the CDR3 is TGTGCCAGCAGCTTAGCCAGCGGGATTTACAATGAGCAGTTCTTC.